The clone carrying this T cell receptor (beta chain) was seen many times. What it binds is unknown. TCRdb analysed the reads with MiXCR anew, one entry per CDR3 protein. This table has approximately 630,000 distinct CDR3 sequences, roughly 26% appearing once. This specimen comes from a study of T cell repertoires in cytomegalovirus infection. Overall study: Indications came from public TCR beta signatures; they pointed to CMV infection and to a matching HLA type.

Overall study findings and caveats: Within the response measured ex vivo, HLA-C-restricted CMV-specific TCR beta clonotypes were dominant. Cumulative frequency (of public TCR beta family members) identified carriers of CMV plus the relevant HLA.

Germline V gene lookup returns CDR1 MDHEN and CDR2 SYDVKM. The CDR3 runs to 13 residues. V lost 3 bases and J lost 4, with 7 bases in between. The chain uses TRBV28 and TRBJ2-1; no clear D. The specimen was CD8+ T cells from PBMCs. The TCR was taken from a human donor in good health (CMV status not recorded). Some clones in this sample may be carry-over from other donors' samples. The CDR3 nucleotides are TGTGCCAGCAGTTTTGCCCCTTACAATGAGCAGTTCTTC. Its protein product is CASSFAPYNEQFF.